The 7 T cell receptor beta chains below all came from one sample that was sequenced in a study of T-cell reconstitution after alpha-beta-depleted transplantation in children. A TCRbeta library incorporating unique molecular identifiers was prepared. In TCRdb, the PCR reads were re-called with MiXCR into one record per CDR3 protein. The data hold some 840,000 distinct CDR3 sequences, with 15% to 20% observed a single time. Here the sequenced sample was PBMCs, mostly from graft donor cells, taken 360 days after TCRalphabeta/CD19-depleted stem cell transplant. The receptors here all came from a male patient aged 5 to 17 who had a stem cell transplant for acute lymphoblastic leukemia, so the T cells may come from the graft donor.

This chain uses TRBV20-1 with TRBJ1-2; D gene uncertain. The germline CDR1 and CDR2 sequences are DFQATT and SNEGSKA (reference sequence). This CDR3 comprises 11 residues. DNA of the CDR3: TGCAGCGCAACCGAGAAGAGCGGCTACACCTTC. Amino acids: CSATEKSGYTF.

The chain employs TRBV7-8 and TRBJ2-1, with 7 bases lining up with TRBD1. The V and J ends lost 5 bases and 7 bases, in that order; junction bases with no gene match: 14. This CDR3 is built from 16 residues. The germline gives CDR1 SGHVS, CDR2 FQNEAQ. The CDR3 DNA follows: TGTGCCAGCAGCCCCCGACGCGAGGGGGCGCGGAATGAGCAGTTCTTC. It translates to CASSPRREGARNEQFF.

V is TRBV6-5 and J is TRBJ2-2; TRBD1 matches 8 bases. The CDR3 loop spans 15 amino acids. CDR1 and CDR2 from the germline V gene are MNHEY and SVGAGI. Losses at the gene ends were 6 bases for V and 3 bases for J; bases not matched to a gene: 6. CDR3 protein: CASSLDRVYTGELFF. DNA for the CDR3: TGTGCCAGCAGCCTGGACAGGGTGTACACCGGGGAGCTGTTTTTT.

This chain connects TRBV18 to TRBJ1-2; the D is unclear. The CDR3 length is 16 residues. The germline gives CDR1 KGHSH, CDR2 LQKENI. The V end lost 1 base, the J end lost 1 base, and 13 bases lay between the germline ends. As DNA, the CDR3 is TGTGCCAGCTCACCACAAAGTAGTAGGGTTAACTATGGCTACACCTTC. Translation gives CASSPQSSRVNYGYTF.

V gene TRBV4-2 combines with J gene TRBJ2-7, with D tentatively TRBD1 or TRBD2 (5 bases each). V shed 2 bases and J shed 2 bases, with 13 bases lying between them. Germline-derived CDR1 and CDR2 are LGHNA and YNFKEQ. This CDR3 comprises 15 residues. The CDR3 loop reads CASSQSGAGAYEQYF. CDR3 DNA sequence: TGTGCCAGCAGCCAATCTGGGGCGGGCGCCTACGAGCAGTACTTC.

This clonotype occurred a few times. The chain has TRBV7-9 and TRBJ2-7, with D possibly being TRBD1 (6 bases). Germline V CDR1 and CDR2: SEHNR, FQNEAQ (reference sequence). The V and J ends lost 5 bases and 4 bases respectively, with 24 bases between them. CDR3 length equals 17 residues. The CDR3 protein is CASSPTEFRQGFYEQYF. For the CDR3, the DNA is TGTGCCAGCAGCCCGACCGAGTTCCGGCAGGGGTTTTACGAGCAGTACTTC. Filled out from reference TRBV7-9 and TRBJ2-7, the complete variable domain reads DTGVSQNPRHKITKRGQNVTFRCDPISEHNRLYWYRQTLGQGPEFLTYFQNEAQLEKSRLLSDRFSAERPKGSFSTLEIQRTEQGDSAMYLCASSPTEFRQGFYEQYFGPGTRLTVT.

The V call is TRBV19, the J call TRBJ2-1, with 8 bases lining up with TRBD2. The CDR3 has 15 residues. Trimming took 4 bases from V and 1 from J; bases not matched to a gene: 3. The germline CDR1 and CDR2 sequences are LNHDA and SQIVND (reference sequence). CDR3 loop: CASSRGLDSYNEQFF. The CDR3 nucleotides are TGTGCCAGTAGTAGGGGACTAGATTCCTACAATGAGCAGTTCTTC.